These 21 T cell receptor beta chains share one sample of origin, sequenced in a study of control samples from healthy donors and cancer patients. TCRdb's table, derived via immunoSEQ multiplex PCR, lists solely in-frame clones and lacks some. The table includes about 180,000 clones, approximately 94% detected once. The sequencing sample was made of blood. The receptors come from a woman between 18 and 30 years old in good health.

The chain uses TRBV12-3 or TRBV12-4 and TRBJ1-5; D is unclear. There are 13 residues in the CDR3. With 6 bases removed from V and 7 bases from J, the gap between germline ends came to 13 bases. CDR3 sequence: CASSLDIRQPQHF. The DNA for the CDR3 is TGTGCCAGCAGCCTCGACATCCGGCAGCCCCAGCATTTT.

The chain recombines TRBV11-3 with TRBJ2-1; no firm D call. This CDR3 is 14 amino acids long. V lost 3 bases and J lost 2, with 8 bases in between. CDR1 SGHNT and CDR2 YENEEA come from the germline V gene. The CDR3 coding sequence is TGTGCCAGCAGCTTTGGTGGGACCTACAATGAGCAGTTCTTC. Its protein product is CASSFGGTYNEQFF.

The rearrangement uses TRBV6-2 or TRBV6-3 and TRBJ1-1; D is undetermined. Trimming pared 1 base from V and 7 bases from J, leaving 7 bases between. The V gene's germline CDR1 is MNHEY and CDR2 SVGEGT. CDR3 length: 12 amino acids. CDR3 in DNA: TGTGCCAGCAGTTACTTCGGTGTTGAAGCTTTCTTT. Translated: CASSYFGVEAFF.

The chain joins TRBV5-4 to TRBJ2-3; 10 bases fit TRBD1. The J segment lost 1 base and the V segment lost 4 bases, leaving 3 bases of the junction unmatched. The CDR3 totals 15 residues. Germline assignment: CDR1 SGHNT and CDR2 YYREEE (reference sequence). CDR3 residues: CASSPGQGRTDTQYF. The DNA of the CDR3 is TGTGCCAGCAGCCCGGGACAGGGGCGCACAGATACGCAGTATTTT.

The chain employs TRBV7-3 and TRBJ2-1; possible D gene TRBD2, 6 bases. The CDR3 length is 16 residues. Germline V CDR1 and CDR2: SGHTA, FQGTGA. Trimming took off 1 base at V and 4 bases at J, with 14 bases between the two ends. Here the CDR3 reads CASSLIGGEVYNEQFF. CDR3 DNA sequence: TGTGCCAGCAGCTTAATAGGTGGGGAGGTATACAATGAGCAGTTCTTC.

V gene TRBV24-1 combines with J gene TRBJ2-7; 9 bases are a match to TRBD1. Germline CDR1 is KGHDR and CDR2 is SFDVKD. The CDR3 totals 14 residues. J lost 4 bases, V lost 7 bases, and 7 bases had no gene match. This CDR3 reads CATSRTGDDYEQYF. CDR3 nucleotides: TGTGCCACCAGCAGGACAGGGGACGATTACGAGCAGTACTTC.

On this clone: A junction end diverges from the germline sequence, so it may reflect a read error. The J gene is TRBJ1-5, the V gene TRBV6-1; D perhaps matches TRBD1 (6 bases). Germline CDR1 and CDR2: MNHNS and SASEGT. The CDR3 runs to 13 residues. Here the CDR3 reads CASSEGGAWPQHF. The CDR3 coding sequence is TGTGCCAGCAGCGAAGGGGGGGCTTGGCCCCAGCATTTT.

The V call is TRBV15, the J call TRBJ1-1, with a weak D call TRBD1 (5 bases). CDR1 is LNHNV and CDR2 is YYDKDF in the germline V gene (reference sequence). This CDR3 contains 15 residues. With 1 base removed from V and 0 bases from J, the gap between germline ends came to 9 bases. CDR3 protein: CATSRGRRVNTEAFF. For the CDR3, the DNA is TGTGCCACCAGCAGAGGCCGCAGGGTGAACACTGAAGCTTTCTTT.

The chain joins TRBV27 to TRBJ2-1; the D is unclear. Germline V gene lookup returns CDR1 MNHEY and CDR2 SMNVEV (reference sequence). V was shortened by 5 bases and J by 10 bases, with 12 bases between the two germline ends. The CDR3 is made up of 12 amino acids. CDR3 DNA sequence: TGTGCCAGCAGTCACGGACGCAAAGAGCAGTTCTTC. Encoded protein: CASSHGRKEQFF.

The chain has TRBV10-2 and TRBJ1-1, with 8 nucleotides matching TRBD1. This CDR3 has 12 amino acids. The J segment lost 6 bases and the V segment lost 7 bases, leaving 4 bases of the junction unmatched. The germline CDR1 and CDR2 sequences are WSHSY and SAAADI. CDR3 amino acids: CASNQQGAEAFF. For the CDR3, the DNA is TGCGCCAGCAACCAACAGGGGGCTGAAGCTTTCTTT.

The rearrangement joins TRBV5-3 to TRBJ2-1; D is undetermined. TRBV5-3 is known as an ORF, though its function is uncertain. V lost 7 bases to trimming and J lost 3 bases, with 5 bases between them. The CDR3 consists of 11 residues. CDR3 in DNA: TGTGCCAGACTCAACTACAATGAGCAGTTCTTC. Amino acids: CARLNYNEQFF.

The chain links TRBV4-1 to TRBJ2-7; 9 bases agree with TRBD2. The CDR3 has 17 residues. The trim removed 1 base at V and 5 bases at J, leaving 12 bases unmatched. From germline, CDR1 is MGHRA and CDR2 YSYEKL. CDR3 protein: CASSQGALAGSRNEQYF. The CDR3 DNA follows: TGCGCCAGCAGCCAAGGGGCCCTAGCGGGATCCCGGAACGAGCAGTACTTC.

The J gene is TRBJ1-6, the V gene TRBV7-9; unclear D gene. V was clipped by 2 bases and J by 7 bases, with 12 bases between them. In germline, CDR1 is SEHNR, CDR2 FQNEAQ (reference sequence). This CDR3 is 15 amino acids long. The CDR3 reads CASSLSPPVNSPLHF. The CDR3 DNA reads TGTGCCAGCAGCTTATCTCCCCCGGTAAATTCACCCCTCCACTTT.

The CDR3 sequence: CASSREGTGGDYGYTF. The CDR3 DNA reads as TGTGCCAGCAGCCGAGAAGGAACAGGGGGCGACTATGGCTACACCTTC. The chain has TRBV4-2 and TRBJ1-2, with TRBD1 matching over 9 bases. Germline V CDR1 and CDR2: LGHNA, YNFKEQ. V lost 4 bases, J lost 3 bases, and 9 bases stayed unmatched. The CDR3 is made up of 16 amino acids.

This chain uses TRBV6-2 or TRBV6-3 with TRBJ2-1; D gene uncertain. Trimming stripped 4 bases from V and 3 bases from J, with 13 bases between. Germline assignment: CDR1 MNHEY and CDR2 SVGEGT. The CDR3 is 15 amino acids. CDR3 bases: TGTGCCAGCAGTTCCCCCACGTGGAGCTACAATGAGCAGTTCTTC. As protein: CASSSPTWSYNEQFF.

The CDR3 region is CASSLAGTSGTETQYF. The CDR3 region has the DNA TGTGCCAGCAGCTTAGCGGGGACTAGCGGGACAGAGACCCAGTACTTC. This sequence joins TRBV7-2 and TRBJ2-5; 13 nucleotides agree with TRBD2. The CDR3 totals 16 residues. After removal of 0 bases from V and 4 bases from J, the junction contained 2 bases not matched to a gene. Germline V gene sequence: CDR1 SGHTA, CDR2 FQGNSA.

The chain joins TRBV6-6 to TRBJ1-5; D is unclear. This CDR3 has 13 residues. Trimming pared 7 bases from V and 5 bases from J, leaving 12 bases between. Germline CDR1 reads MNHNY; CDR2 reads SVGAGI (reference sequence). The CDR3 DNA reads as TGTGCCAGCATTGCAGCTTTGGATCAGCCCCAGCATTTT. Amino acid sequence: CASIAALDQPQHF.

This clone was observed a single time. V gene TRBV9 combines with J gene TRBJ2-5, with D possibly TRBD2 on 6 matching bases. The ends were cut back, 3 bases at V and 1 base at J, with 13 bases in the middle. Germline loops: CDR1 SGDLS, CDR2 YYNGEE. The CDR3 runs 15 residues. DNA for the CDR3: TGTGCCAGCAGCGGCGGGACGCTAATCCAAGAGACCCAGTACTTC. Translation gives CASSGGTLIQETQYF.

The gene calls are TRBV19 and TRBJ1-6; D not resolved. Germline V gene sequence: CDR1 LNHDA, CDR2 SQIVND (reference sequence). V was cut by 8 bases and J by 10 bases, with 18 bases left in between. The CDR3 loop spans 14 amino acids. The CDR3 DNA reads TGTGCCAGTGCCCGTGGAGGCAAAGGATCACCCCTCCACTTT. Its protein is CASARGGKGSPLHF. The full variable domain, with the rest looked up from reference TRBV19 and TRBJ1-6, is DGGITQSPKYLFRKEGQNVTLSCEQNLNHDAMYWYRQDPGQGLRLIYYSQIVNDFQKGDIAEGYSVSREKKESFPLTVTSAQKNPTAFYLCASARGGKGSPLHFGNGTRLTVT.

The chain has TRBV6-5 and TRBJ1-5; D is possibly TRBD1 (6 bases). V was trimmed by 6 bases and J by 2 bases, leaving 14 bases between them. Germline V CDR1 and CDR2: MNHEY, SVGAGI. The CDR3 loop spans 15 amino acids. CDR3 sequence reads: CASRAEGERNQPQHF. The CDR3, as DNA: TGTGCCAGCAGAGCGGAGGGGGAGCGCAATCAGCCCCAGCATTTT.

This chain links TRBV18 with TRBJ1-2; 7 bases are a match to TRBD1. The germline gives CDR1 KGHSH, CDR2 LQKENI. The V gene end was trimmed by 3 bases and the J gene end by 7 bases; junction bases not matched to a gene: 11. CDR3 length: 15 residues. The CDR3 is CASSPMDRPGGGYTF. For the CDR3, the DNA is TGTGCCAGCTCACCGATGGACAGGCCGGGCGGTGGCTACACCTTC. The full variable domain, rest sourced from reference TRBV18 and TRBJ1-2, is NAGVMQNPRHLVRRRGQEARLRCSPMKGHSHVYWYRQLPEEGLKFMVYLQKENIIDESGMPKERFSAEFPKEGPSILRIQQVVRGDSAAYFCASSPMDRPGGGYTFGSGTRLTVV.